The clone carrying this T cell receptor beta chain was seen repeatedly, ten times or more. This CDR3 is 16 amino acids long. The V end lost 0 bases, the J end lost 3 bases, and 12 bases lay between the germline ends. The germline gives CDR1 LNHNV, CDR2 YYDKDF (reference sequence). The sample is drawn from a study of regulatory T cells in long-lasting Graves disease. Indicated time point: newly diagnosed GD, antithyroid drugs for less than 3 months. Researchers made the TCR library from RNA that was extracted from PBMCs. The authors diagnosed Graves' disease using American Thyroid Association guidelines. Building the TCR beta libraries relied on iRepertoire HTBI primers, and CDR3 regions underwent Arm-PCR. Original processing methods: Identification across samples found approximately 60 TRBV and 15 or so TRBJ segments. One entry per CDR3 protein, called by TCRdb with MiXCR from the multiplex PCR reads. The V and J calls and clone size are TCRdb's, not the authors'. The sample lists some 460,000 distinct CDR3 sequences; roughly 15% were seen once.

These sequences were also reported in another study, on T cells in Graves' hyperthyroidism and ophthalmopathy. In that study: No ophthalmopathy progression within 18 months constituted stable Graves' hyperthyroidism. The HTBI set primed first-round TCR CDR3 RT-PCR.

The V call is TRBV15, the J call TRBJ2-1; TRBD1 is a possible D gene (5 bases). The material sequenced was peripheral blood mononuclear cells (PBMCs), taken at new diagnosis, from a patient treated with antithyroid drugs. The receptor's source is a man aged 35 to 55 with Graves disease. CDR3 in amino acids: CATSREAGRYYNEQFF. For the CDR3, the DNA is TGTGCCACCAGCAGAGAGGCAGGGCGATACTACAATGAGCAGTTCTTC. The full variable domain, with the rest looked up from reference TRBV15 and TRBJ2-1, is DAMVIQNPRYQVTQFGKPVTLSCSQTLNHNVMYWYQQKSSQAPKLLFHYYDKDFNNEADTPDNFQSRRPNTSFCFLDIRSPGLGDTAMYLCATSREAGRYYNEQFFGPGTRLTVL.